This T cell receptor (beta chain) was retrieved from a study of blood T cells in healthy people across ages (dated by TCRdb to between 2014 and 2017). About the study as a whole: Template switching captured roughly one uniquely barcoded TCR beta cDNA molecule per two T cells in model experiments. Age-related changes in TCR beta repertoire diversity were measured in the study by deep sequencing normalized with unique cDNA molecular identifiers. The donors were divided into four age groups: young (average approximately 15 years), middle-aged (approximately 39), aged (62) and long-lived (about 80). Donors of different ages were randomly distributed across sequencing lanes to avoid experimental bias. For two donors (one aged 18 to 30 and one aged 80 or older), the study analyzed two additional independent replicas of 1 million unique cDNA reads from the same blood draw. What the study reported, not specific to this receptor: Estimates of total diversity based on one million sequenced T cells were considered lower bounds and underestimates. The percentage of naive T cells measured by flow cytometry correlated strongly with observed TCR beta diversity. Compared with the aged group, the long-lived group had more naive CD4+ T cells, fewer expanded clones and increased TCR diversity, suggesting age selection. Observed TCR beta diversity per million T cells fell roughly linearly with age, and a significant reduction was already apparent by age roughly 40. Donor CMV infection status was unknown, potentially confounding age-related changes in expanded clonotypes. Since profiling was done on bulk unsorted PBMCs, naive and antigen-experienced compartments could not be conclusively compared.

According to the germline V gene, CDR1 reads MGHRA and CDR2 reads YSYEKL. Inclusive of the bounding cysteine and phenylalanine, the CDR3 is 13 residues long. Just the 39-base CDR3 DNA is kept, in frame starting at base 1. V lost 2 bases and J lost 5 bases, and the count of bases not matched to a germline gene is 3. The library came from 5' RACE. Sequenced using an Illumina HiSeq 2500. A second roughly 7 to 11 cycle PCR used a sample-barcoded 5' primer and a J-beta primer mix. A unique molecular identifier was introduced onto each TCR beta cDNA molecule by a template-switch 5' adaptor carrying 12 random nucleotides. At least 2.5 million CDR3-containing paired-end reads were obtained from each sample. All of the RNA was converted into first-strand cDNA using the Mint cDNA synthesis kit, with a TRBC-specific oligonucleotide serving as the primer. Following uracil-DNA glycosylase treatment, all cDNA underwent a first 18-cycle PCR with the universal primers M1SS and BC2_uni_R. In the authors' own workflow: Normalization of each sample was performed by random selection of 1 million high-quality reads, each carrying a distinct molecular identifier. Reads with shared molecular identifiers were discarded instead of being binned into consensus sequences. MiTCR, run with a Q25 quality threshold and the strictest error-elimination algorithm, handled CDR3 identification, clonotype clustering and error correction. Lower-bound total TCR beta diversity was estimated with a nonparametric unseen species model using Euler transformation. TCRdb cleaned the public reads at Q25 with fastp, built clones with MiXCR and kept in-frame beta chains. CDR3 protein sequences are deduplicated, and each keeps its most common genes and DNA. TCRdb assigned the V and J calls; the authors' analysis was not used. The sample table holds approximately 1.5 million distinct CDR3 sequences, of which less than 45% were seen once. The ten largest clonotypes hold just over 4% of the sample.

This clonotype has ten or more counts. Its antigen is still unknown. The sample holds no much larger clone one base away, and base qualities are not on file. Systemically healthy Caucasian individuals from Russia, 39 in total and aged about 6 to 95 years, were included as donors. Each donor gave about 10 milliliters of peripheral blood, drawn into EDTA-treated Vacutainer tubes. Ficoll-Paque density-gradient centrifugation was used to isolate PBMCs, with at least 6.5 million per sample. Total RNA, at least 6 micrograms per sample, was extracted from PBMCs with Trizol reagent. Naive CD45RAhigh/CD27high T cell percentages were measured by flow cytometry on a PBMC aliquot from every donor.

Here the chain combines TRBV4-1 and TRBJ2-7; 7 nucleotides in the junction match TRBD1. The clonotype originates from a young woman in good health. Specimen: blood. The CDR3 region: CASSQTGVDEQYF. Read as DNA, the sequence is TGCGCCAGCAGCCAAACAGGGGTTGACGAGCAGTACTTC.